Below, one T cell receptor (beta chain) is given with its context. Antigen: not known. This sample stems from a study of vaccination and CD4 T cells after COVID-19. Study-level results: Although the median of SARS-CoV-2-reactive clonotypes rose from about 20 to 38, the change was not significant.

The trim removed 6 bases at V and 2 bases at J, leaving 5 bases unmatched. This CDR3 is 14 amino acids long. The germline V gene has CDR1 MDHEN and CDR2 SYDVKM. The Oncomine TCR Beta short-read assay sequenced DNA from cultured CD4+ T cells. TCRdb recomputed calls from the PCR reads with MiXCR, one row per CDR3 protein. This sample has roughly 10,000 distinct CDR3 sequences, with 45% to 75% found just once. Treatment defined: approximately 10-day PBMC culture with coronavirus spike peptide pools or control peptides (ViraFEST assay). The sequenced material came from CD4+ T cells from blood, cultured in vitro. The sequence came from a human donor who had recovered from COVID-19. The chain employs TRBV28 and TRBJ2-7; the match to TRBD1 covers 9 bases. The CDR3 DNA sequence: TGTGCCAGCAGACCGGGACAGGGAGCCTACGAGCAGTACTTC. Translated: CASRPGQGAYEQYF.